This TCR beta chain stems from a study of T-cell memory formation after mild COVID-19. Turning to the study itself: Clustering of TCRs was largely donor specific.

Whole-study findings and limits: The second-wave clones peaking on day 37 were not confirmed as SARS-CoV-2-specific.

5'RACE, which relied on constant-segment primers, yielded TCR alpha and TCR beta cDNA libraries carrying sample barcodes and UMIs. TCRdb recomputed calls from the 5' RACE reads with MiXCR, one row per CDR3 protein. The data show around 83,000 distinct CDR3 sequences, 20% to 30% seen once. This CDR3 comprises 13 residues. The V end was cut by 2 bases, the J end by 0 bases, with 4 bases between. From germline, CDR1 is SQVTM and CDR2 ANQGSEA. Of note for this clonotype: Antigen unknown.

The clonotype originates from a man between 18 and 35 years old who had mild COVID-19 (a few samples of this study predate the infection). Cell type and time point are not known. The sequencing input was PBMCs or a T cell subset sorted from them (not recorded which). The chain carries TRBV29-1 and TRBJ2-2; D is unresolved. CDR3 sequence reads: CSVETPNTGELFF. The CDR3 nucleotides are TGCAGCGTTGAAACCCCGAACACCGGGGAGCTGTTTTTT.